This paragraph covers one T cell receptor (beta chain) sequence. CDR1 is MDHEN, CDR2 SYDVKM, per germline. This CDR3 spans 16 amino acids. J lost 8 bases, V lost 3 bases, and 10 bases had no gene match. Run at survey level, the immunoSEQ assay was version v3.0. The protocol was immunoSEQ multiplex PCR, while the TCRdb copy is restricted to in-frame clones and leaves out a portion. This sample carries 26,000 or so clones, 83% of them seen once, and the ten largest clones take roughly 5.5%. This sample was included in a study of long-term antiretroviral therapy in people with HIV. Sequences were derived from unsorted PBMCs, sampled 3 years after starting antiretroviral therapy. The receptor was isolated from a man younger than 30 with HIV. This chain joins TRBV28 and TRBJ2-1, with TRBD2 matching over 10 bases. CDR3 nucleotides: TGTGCCAGCAGTTTGGAAAGCGGGGGGGCCTTCGATGAGCAGTTCTTC. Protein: CASSLESGGAFDEQFF. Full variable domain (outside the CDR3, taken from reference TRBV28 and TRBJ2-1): DVKVTQSSRYLVKRTGEKVFLECVQDMDHENMFWYRQDPGLGLRLIYFSYDVKMKEKGDIPEGYSVSREKKERFSLILESASTNQTSMYLCASSLESGGAFDEQFFGPGTRLTVL.